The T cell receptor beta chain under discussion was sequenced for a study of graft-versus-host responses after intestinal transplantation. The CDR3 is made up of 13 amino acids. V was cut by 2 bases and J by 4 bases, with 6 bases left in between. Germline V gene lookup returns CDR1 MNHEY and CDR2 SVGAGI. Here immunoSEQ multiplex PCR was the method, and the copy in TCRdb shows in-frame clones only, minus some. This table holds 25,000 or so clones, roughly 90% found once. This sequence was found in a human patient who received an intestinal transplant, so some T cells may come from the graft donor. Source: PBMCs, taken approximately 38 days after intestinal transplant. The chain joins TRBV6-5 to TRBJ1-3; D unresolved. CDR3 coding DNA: TGTGCCAGCAGTTACAGGGTGGGAAACACCATATATTTT. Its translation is CASSYRVGNTIYF.